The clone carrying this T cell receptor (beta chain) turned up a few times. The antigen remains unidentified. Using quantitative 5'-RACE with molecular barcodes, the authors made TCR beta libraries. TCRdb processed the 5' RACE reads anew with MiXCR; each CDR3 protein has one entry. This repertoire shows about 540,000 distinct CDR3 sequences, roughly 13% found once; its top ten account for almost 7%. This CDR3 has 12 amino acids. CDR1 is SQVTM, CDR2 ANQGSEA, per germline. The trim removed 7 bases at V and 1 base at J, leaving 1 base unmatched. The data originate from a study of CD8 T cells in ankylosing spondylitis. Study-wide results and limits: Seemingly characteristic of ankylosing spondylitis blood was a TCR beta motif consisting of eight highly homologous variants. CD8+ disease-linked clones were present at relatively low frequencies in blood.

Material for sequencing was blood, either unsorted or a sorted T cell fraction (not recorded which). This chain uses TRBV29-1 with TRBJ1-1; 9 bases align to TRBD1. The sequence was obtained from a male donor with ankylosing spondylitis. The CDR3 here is CSGGQGNTEAFF. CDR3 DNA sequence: TGCAGCGGGGGACAGGGGAACACTGAAGCTTTCTTT.